This is a list of T cell receptor beta chains from one sample in a study of T-cell memory formation after mild COVID-19. In TCRdb, the 5' RACE reads were re-called with MiXCR into one record per CDR3 protein. Of 400,000 to 500,000 distinct CDR3 sequences listed, about 20% are singletons. Material for sequencing was PBMCs or a T cell subset sorted from them (not recorded which). The origin of the receptors is an adult woman who had mild COVID-19 (a few samples of this study predate the infection). Cell type and time point are not known. Both conserved end residues are part of each CDR3. The D gene is left open where the match is weak. Not every row has a clone size; where given, it reads once, few, many or a size class.

15,TRBV5-6,TRBJ2-3,TRBD1,-,TGTGCCAGCGCTGGGACAGGGACTAGCACAGATACGCAGTATTTT,CASAGTGTSTDTQYF
13,TRBV5-1,TRBJ1-4,-,few,TGCGCCAGCAGCTTGTTCGCCGGGGAAAAACTGTTTTTT,CASSLFAGEKLFF
16,TRBV5-1,TRBJ1-2,-,few,TGCGCCAGCAGCCCTGACCCGGGGGGGCTCAACTATGGCTACACCTTC,CASSPDPGGLNYGYTF
14,TRBV12-3/TRBV12-4,TRBJ2-7,-,many,TGTGCCAGCAGCCTTGGGGGAGGACCCTACGAGCAGTACTTC,CASSLGGGPYEQYF
14,TRBV11-2,TRBJ1-2,-,-,TGTGCCAGCAGTTCCGTGGGGGGCGACTATGGCTACACCTTC,CASSSVGGDYGYTF
16,TRBV6-5,TRBJ1-4,-,-,TGTGCCAGCAGTTACGCCTTCAGGGAAGGGAATGAAAAACTGTTTTTT,CASSYAFREGNEKLFF
14,TRBV12-3/TRBV12-4,TRBJ2-7,-,-,TGTGCCAGCAGTTTCTCAGGGGGGCAAGACGAGCAGTACTTC,CASSFSGGQDEQYF
14,TRBV20-1,TRBJ2-1,-,many,TGCAGTGCTAGCGGGGGGCCGGTTTGGGAGGAGCAGTTCTTC,CSASGGPVWEEQFF
16,TRBV7-9,TRBJ1-1,-,-,TGTGCCAGCAGCCCCGCTGCGGGACGCCTTCCTTGGGAGGCTTTCTTT,CASSPAAGRLPWEAFF
15,TRBV15,TRBJ1-2,-,few,TGTGCCACCAGCAGAGAAGGCAGGACTAACTATGGCTACACCTTC,CATSREGRTNYGYTF
16,TRBV7-2,TRBJ2-7,TRBD2,-,TGTGCCAGCAGCCTCCGACTAGCGGGGGGGCAGGACGAGCAGTACTTC,CASSLRLAGGQDEQYF
14,TRBV24-1,TRBJ1-2,-,few,TGTGCCACCAGTGACGCCGGGAGGGTCGATGGCTACACCTTC,CATSDAGRVDGYTF
14,TRBV6-4,TRBJ2-3,-,-,TGTGCCAGCAGGCCCACCGCCTTGGGGGGTACGCAGTATTTT,CASRPTALGGTQYF
17,TRBV5-1,TRBJ2-7,TRBD2,few,TGCGCCAGCAGGACGGGACTAGCGGGGGGTCTTGGATACGAGCAGTACTTC,CASRTGLAGGLGYEQYF
18,TRBV24-1,TRBJ2-1,TRBD2,few,TGTGCCACCAGTGACCCTAGGACTAGCGGGGGCACCTACAATGAGCAGTTCTTC,CATSDPRTSGGTYNEQFF
17,TRBV3-1,TRBJ2-1,TRBD1,few,TGTGCCAGCAGCCTTGGGACAGGCCGGGTAGCGAACAATGAGCAGTTCTTC,CASSLGTGRVANNEQFF
15,TRBV23-1,TRBJ2-5,TRBD1,few,TGCGCCAGCAGTCGAAGGGACGACCTGTCAGGGGGCCAGTACTTC,CASSRRDDLSGGQYF
15,TRBV4-1,TRBJ1-2,TRBD1,few,TGCGCCAGCAGCTACAGTTCAGGGGACAGCTATGGCTACACCTTC,CASSYSSGDSYGYTF
15,TRBV6-6,TRBJ1-5,-,few,TGTGCCAGCACCCCCGGGGGACGGAACAATCAGCCCCAGCATTTT,CASTPGGRNNQPQHF
14,TRBV7-3,TRBJ2-3,TRBD1,-,TGTGCCAGCAGCTACAGGGGGCGCACAGATACGCAGTATTTT,CASSYRGRTDTQYF
15,TRBV4-1,TRBJ1-1,-,few,TGCGCCAGCAGCCGAGGCATTTCGGGGGGGACTGAAGCTTTCTTT,CASSRGISGGTEAFF
16,TRBV18,TRBJ2-7,TRBD1,few,TGTGCCAGCTCCCCAGACCGGACAGGGTTGAGGTACGAGCAGTACTTC,CASSPDRTGLRYEQYF
13,TRBV12-5,TRBJ2-1,-,few,TGTGCTAGTGCCCTCAAGTCGGGTGCTGAGCAGTTCTTC,CASALKSGAEQFF